The clone carrying this T cell receptor beta chain appeared a few times. Its antigen is unknown. This entry belongs to a study of CD8 T cells in ankylosing spondylitis. Regarding the study as a whole: From matched ankylosing spondylitis synovial fluid, disease-linked clones were reportedly recovered at significantly enriched levels. A CD8+ phenotype characterized the disease-linked clones, which were relatively rare in peripheral blood. Previously reported in reactive arthritis synovial fluid and blood were some of the motif variants.

TCRdb re-called the 5' RACE reads with MiXCR, one entry per CDR3 protein. The sample lists over 30,000 distinct CDR3 sequences, more than 15% occurring once. The CDR3 loop spans 16 amino acids. The germline V gene encodes CDR1 SEHNR and CDR2 FQNEAQ (reference sequence). Trimming pared 0 bases from V and 3 bases from J, leaving 12 bases between. The sequence was collected from a male donor with ankylosing spondylitis or in good health (not recorded which). This chain connects TRBV7-9 to TRBJ2-1; TRBD1 or TRBD2 may be the D gene (6 bases each). Sequencing input: blood. CDR3 in amino acids: CASSLAGGQIYNEQFF. The CDR3 coding sequence is TGTGCCAGCAGCTTAGCGGGGGGCCAAATCTACAATGAGCAGTTCTTC.